This T cell receptor (beta chain) was sequenced for a study of blood T cell repertoires in COVID-19. Study summary: COVID-19 samples, acute and convalescent, were from the United States, Italy and Spain.

The CDR3 is 10 residues long. Germline assignment: CDR1 DFQATT and CDR2 SNEGSKA (reference sequence). As handled by the study authors: Estimates of nucleated cell counts were drawn from the amplification of reference gene primers. Clones were sequenced by immunoSEQ multiplex PCR, and TCRdb holds only the in-frame ones, with some missing. That table furnishes V, J and clone size, whereas the DNA furnished D and trimming. This repertoire shows 230,000 or so clones, 65% to 90% found once; its top ten account for around 1.5%. This clone was seen more than once but under ten times. The junction departs from germline at one end; a sequencing error may be responsible.

The clonotype comes from a woman aged 35 to 49 who had recovered from COVID-19. The V and J genes are TRBV20-1 and TRBJ2-7; D not certain. Sequenced material: peripheral blood. CDR3: CSASRDGHSF. The DNA of the CDR3 is TGCAGTGCTAGTAGAGATGGGCACAGTTTC.